This entry lists 17 T cell receptor beta chains sequenced from one sample in a study of T cell responses to AZD1222 COVID-19 vaccine. The repertoire was sequenced with immunoSEQ multiplex PCR; TCRdb's copy has only in-frame clones and lacks some. The sample holds 90,000 to 150,000 clones, about 88% seen once. Here the sequenced sample was peripheral blood, taken on day 0 of AZD1222 vaccination. The receptors stem from an adult in good health.

The chain couples TRBV7-9 to TRBJ2-7, with 11 bases that match TRBD1. CDR3 length: 15 residues. V shed 3 bases and J 5 bases; nucleotides not matched to a gene: 6. Germline CDR1 and CDR2: SEHNR and FQNEAQ (reference sequence). CDR3 amino acids: CASSFRTGGVNEQYF. In DNA, the CDR3 is TGTGCCAGCAGCTTTAGGACAGGGGGCGTGAACGAGCAGTACTTC. The variable domain in full, completed from reference TRBV7-9 and TRBJ2-7, reads DTGVSQNPRHKITKRGQNVTFRCDPISEHNRLYWYRQTLGQGPEFLTYFQNEAQLEKSRLLSDRFSAERPKGSFSTLEIQRTEQGDSAMYLCASSFRTGGVNEQYFGPGTRLTVT.

The chain links TRBV3-1 (or the pseudogene TRBV3-2) to TRBJ2-3; a possible D gene is TRBD2 (7 bases). This CDR3 has 17 amino acids. Per the germline V gene, CDR1 is LGHDT and CDR2 is YNNKEL (reference sequence). The V gene lost 2 bases and the J gene lost 4 bases, with 19 bases spanning the gap. The CDR3 spells CASSQIGRGRAPDTQYF. As DNA, the CDR3 is TGTGCCAGCAGCCAAATCGGTAGGGGGAGGGCCCCAGATACGCAGTATTTT.

The chain combines TRBV5-6 with TRBJ2-7, with 7 bases identical to TRBD2. This CDR3 is 13 amino acids long. J lost 7 bases, V lost 7 bases, and 11 bases had no gene match. Per germline, CDR1 SGHDT and CDR2 YYEEEE. CDR3 protein: CASRLAGVREQYF. DNA of the CDR3: TGTGCCAGCCGATTGGCGGGAGTAAGGGAGCAGTACTTC.

The V and J genes are TRBV5-4 and TRBJ2-7, with D maybe TRBD1 (6 bases). The V gene's germline CDR1 is SGHNT and CDR2 YYREEE (reference sequence). V dropped 4 bases and J dropped 9 bases, with 20 bases sitting between them. The CDR3 totals 14 residues. The CDR3 DNA is TGTGCCAGCAGCGTCCGGGACACCCCTCGGGCGCAGTACTTC. Residues: CASSVRDTPRAQYF.

This clone is termed medium-sized. J is TRBJ2-2 and V is TRBV28; TRBD2 aligns across 9 bases. V gave up 6 bases and J gave up 6 bases; unmatched junction bases: 5. The CDR3 runs 14 residues. The germline V gene encodes CDR1 MDHEN and CDR2 SYDVKM. The CDR3 nucleotides read TGTGCCAGCAGAACTAGCGGGCTCGCCGGGGAGCTGTTTTTT. It specifies CASRTSGLAGELFF.

As DNA, the CDR3 is TGTGCCAGTAGCCGGGACAGCCTCAATGGACAGCCCCAGCATTTT. This sequence encodes CASSRDSLNGQPQHF. The chain uses TRBV19 and TRBJ1-5; TRBD1 matches 7 bases. Germline trimming cut 6 bases from V and 7 bases from J; bases unmatched to any gene: 12. Germline assignment: CDR1 LNHDA and CDR2 SQIVND (reference sequence). The CDR3 is 15 amino acids.

The genes are TRBV15 and TRBJ2-1; maybe TRBD2 (6 bases). The CDR3 is 16 residues long. V shed 4 bases and J shed 5 bases, with 18 bases lying between them. In germline, CDR1 is LNHNV, CDR2 YYDKDF (reference sequence). The CDR3 coding sequence is TGTGCCACCAGCACGCCACGGGAGAGGGTCAACAATGAGCAGTTCTTC. Amino acid sequence: CATSTPRERVNNEQFF.

The V and J genes are TRBV6-5 and TRBJ2-7; tentative D call: TRBD1 (6 bases). Trimming pared 4 bases from V and 1 base from J, leaving 11 bases between. The germline CDR1 and CDR2 sequences are MNHEY and SVGAGI. CDR3 size: 14 residues. The CDR3 DNA follows: TGTGCCAGCAGTTCCCGGGACACTTCCTACGAGCAGTACTTC. Amino acids: CASSSRDTSYEQYF.

The chain carries TRBV30 and TRBJ1-2; TRBD1 is a possible D gene (5 bases). The germline V gene has CDR1 GTSNPN and CDR2 SVGIG (reference sequence). V lost 4 bases, J lost 7 bases, and 13 bases lay in between. The CDR3 is 12 amino acids. The CDR3 reads CAWIGAQRGYTF. In DNA, the CDR3 is TGTGCCTGGATCGGGGCCCAGCGTGGCTACACCTTC.

The rearrangement uses TRBV9 and TRBJ2-3; 7 nucleotides line up with TRBD2. The V gene end was trimmed by 7 bases and the J gene end by 5 bases; junction bases not matched to a gene: 4. This CDR3 is 12 amino acids long. Germline values: CDR1 SGDLS, CDR2 YYNGEE. The CDR3, as DNA: TGTGCCAGCGCACAGCGGGAAGATACGCAGTATTTT. This encodes CASAQREDTQYF.

The chain employs TRBV12-3 or TRBV12-4 and TRBJ1-5; D is undetermined. The CDR3 has 13 residues. The V end was cut by 1 base, the J end by 5 bases, with 6 bases between. The CDR3 DNA reads TGTGCCAGCAGTTTAGGAAGGGATCAGCCCCAGCATTTT. Its translation is CASSLGRDQPQHF.

The chain has TRBV5-1 and TRBJ1-1; 8 bases are a match to TRBD1. CDR3 length: 17 residues. Germline loops: CDR1 SGHRS, CDR2 YFSETQ. The V and J ends lost 0 bases and 1 base, in that order; junction bases with no gene match: 8. The CDR3 DNA reads TGCGCCAGCAGCTTGGGGGCCGGGCAGGGGGCGAACACTGAAGCTTTCTTT. Translated: CASSLGAGQGANTEAFF.

This rearrangement joins TRBV25-1 to TRBJ1-1, with 8 bases identical to TRBD1. CDR1 is MGHDK, CDR2 SYGVNS, per germline. V trimming: 5 bases; J trimming: 1 base; junction bases outside the gene matches: 6. This CDR3 is 15 amino acids long. In DNA form, the CDR3 reads TGTGCCAGCAGTCCAGGGGGCAGAAGGAACACTGAAGCTTTCTTT. It encodes CASSPGGRRNTEAFF.

V usage is TRBV21-1 and J usage is TRBJ2-2; no DNA check was done on the table's D call, TRBD1. TRBV21-1 is annotated as a pseudogene. This CDR3 is built from 18 residues. CDR3 sequence: CASSLGQGASGDTGELFF. The CDR3 DNA sequence: TGTGCCAGCAGCCTAGGACAGGGGGCGAGTGGGGACACCGGGGAGCTGTTTTTT.

The chain employs TRBV19 and TRBJ1-2; 9 nucleotides match TRBD1. Trimming took 5 bases from V and 6 from J; bases not matched to a gene: 13. The CDR3 covers 16 residues. Germline values: CDR1 LNHDA, CDR2 SQIVND (reference sequence). DNA for the CDR3: TGTGCCAGTAGTTCCTCCCGACAGGGGGTTTGGCATGGCTACACCTTC. This sequence encodes CASSSSRQGVWHGYTF.

The gene calls are TRBV3-1 (or the pseudogene TRBV3-2) and TRBJ1-2; D uncertain. V was pared by 1 base and J by 0 bases, with 6 bases between. The length of the CDR3 is 14 residues. Germline V lookup: CDR1 LGHDT, CDR2 YNNKEL (reference sequence). CDR3 in DNA: TGTGCCAGCAGCCAAGGTGCAGCTAACTATGGCTACACCTTC. Translated, it gives CASSQGAANYGYTF.

The rearrangement uses TRBV28 and TRBJ1-1, with D possibly matching TRBD1 (5 bases). Trimming left V 0 bases short and J 1 base short, with 6 bases between. CDR3 size: 14 residues. Germline V gene lookup returns CDR1 MDHEN and CDR2 SYDVKM. The CDR3 reads CASSLWGGNTEAFF. The CDR3 bases are TGTGCCAGCAGTTTATGGGGGGGGAACACTGAAGCTTTCTTT.